A single sample gave rise to the 19 T cell receptor beta chains below, sequenced in a study of tumor-infiltrating lymphocytes in localized non-small cell lung cancer. Measured with immunoSEQ multiplex PCR; TCRdb has only the in-frame clones, and not every one. This table holds 15,000 to 20,000 clones, approximately 80% found once. Sequencing used uninvolved lung tissue not adjacent to the tumor. Every receptor here comes from a human donor with non-small cell lung cancer.

The chain uses TRBV18 and TRBJ2-5; D possibly corresponds to TRBD1 (6 bases). The length of the CDR3 is 13 residues. Germline CDR1 reads KGHSH; CDR2 reads LQKENI. V was shortened by 3 bases and J by 4 bases, with 9 bases between the two germline ends. CDR3 bases: TGTGCCAGCTCACCTCAGGGGAGAGAGACCCAGTACTTC. Encoded protein: CASSPQGRETQYF.

This chain links TRBV5-1 with TRBJ2-7; 7 bases are shared with TRBD2. Germline V CDR1 and CDR2: SGHRS, YFSETQ. CDR3 size: 15 residues. The ends lost 6 bases at V and 0 bases at J; junction bases unmatched: 9. The CDR3 loop is CASTVAGALSYEQYF. CDR3 nucleotide sequence: TGCGCCAGCACCGTGGCGGGAGCCCTCTCCTACGAGCAGTACTTC. Looking up the rest from reference TRBV5-1 and TRBJ2-7 gives the full variable domain: KAGVTQTPRYLIKTRGQQVTLSCSPISGHRSVSWYQQTPGQGLQFLFEYFSETQRNKGNFPGRFSGRQFSNSRSEMNVSTLELGDSALYLCASTVAGALSYEQYFGPGTRLTVT.

The chain is built from TRBV5-1 and TRBJ1-4; no clear D. This CDR3 has 15 residues. The V end lost 0 bases, the J end lost 6 bases, and 12 bases lay between the germline ends. Germline V gives CDR1 SGHRS, CDR2 YFSETQ. The CDR3 DNA follows: TGCGCCAGCAGCTTGGTTCCACTCGGGGATGAAAAACTGTTTTTT. The encoded protein is CASSLVPLGDEKLFF.

This clone was found a few times. The chain combines TRBV6-1 with TRBJ2-4, with D perhaps matching TRBD1 (5 bases). V dropped 0 bases and J dropped 8 bases, with 14 bases sitting between them. This CDR3 is built from 15 residues. CDR1 MNHNS and CDR2 SASEGT come from the germline V gene. The CDR3 nucleotides read TGTGCCAGCAGTGAAGCTAGGGGCGGATACGACATTCAGTACTTC. It codes for CASSEARGGYDIQYF.

The chain is built from TRBV13 and TRBJ2-7, with D possibly matching TRBD1 (5 bases). The CDR3 has 15 residues. The germline CDR1 and CDR2 sequences are PRHDT and FYEKMQ (reference sequence). V was pared by 6 bases and J by 3 bases, with 18 bases between. The CDR3 DNA reads TGTGCCAGCAGTTTCCGGGTTAGGGGAAACTACGAGCAGTACTTC. This encodes CASSFRVRGNYEQYF.

V usage is TRBV5-1 and J usage is TRBJ1-1; maybe TRBD1 (5 bases). Germline values: CDR1 SGHRS, CDR2 YFSETQ. The CDR3 has 14 amino acids. Trimming took off 0 bases at V and 5 bases at J, with 11 bases between the two ends. CDR3: CASSLETVSTEAFF. CDR3 bases: TGCGCCAGCAGCTTGGAGACAGTGAGTACTGAAGCTTTCTTT. Based on the CDR3 plus reference TRBV5-1 and TRBJ1-1, the full variable domain is KAGVTQTPRYLIKTRGQQVTLSCSPISGHRSVSWYQQTPGQGLQFLFEYFSETQRNKGNFPGRFSGRQFSNSRSEMNVSTLELGDSALYLCASSLETVSTEAFFGQGTRLTVV.

In its sample, this clone was seen once. The V call is TRBV6-1, the J call TRBJ1-2, with TRBD1 as a possible D gene (5 bases). The germline V and J ends were trimmed by 5 bases and 4 bases, with 14 bases remaining between them. The CDR3 loop spans 14 amino acids. The germline CDR1 and CDR2 sequences are MNHNS and SASEGT. The CDR3 sequence is CASSSLGRAYGYTF. The CDR3 region has the DNA TGTGCCAGCAGTTCGCTGGGGCGCGCCTATGGCTACACCTTC.

The chain employs TRBV5-1 and TRBJ1-1; a possible D gene is TRBD1 (5 bases). V lost 4 bases and J lost 8, with 21 bases in between. Germline assignment: CDR1 SGHRS and CDR2 YFSETQ. This CDR3 contains 15 residues. The CDR3 nucleotides are TGCGCCAGCAGCGTAGCGGGACGTCTCTCGAGGGAAGCTTTCTTT. The encoded protein is CASSVAGRLSREAFF.

This sequence joins TRBV6-1 and TRBJ2-7; D may correspond to TRBD1 or TRBD2 (5 bases each). Germline assignment: CDR1 MNHNS and CDR2 SASEGT. The V and J ends lost 10 bases and 2 bases respectively, with 15 bases between them. The CDR3 length is 13 residues. Here the CDR3 reads CATLRDVPYEQYF. CDR3 sequence (DNA): TGTGCCACCCTCCGGGACGTCCCCTACGAGCAGTACTTC.

The chain is built from TRBV5-4 and TRBJ2-7, with 10 bases identical to TRBD2. V shed 3 bases, J shed 4 bases, and the junction held 4 bases outside the gene matches. Per germline, CDR1 SGHNT and CDR2 YYREEE (reference sequence). The CDR3 length is 14 residues. CDR3 nucleotides: TGTGCCAGCAGCTGGACTAGCGGAACATACGAGCAGTACTTC. Encoded protein: CASSWTSGTYEQYF.

The CDR3 region has the DNA TGTGCCAGCAGCTTATTCATGGCAGGGCCCGCCTACGAGCAGTACTTC. Translation gives CASSLFMAGPAYEQYF. J is TRBJ2-7 and V is TRBV7-8, with a tentative D call TRBD1 (5 bases). V lost 2 bases to trimming and J lost 2 bases, with 16 bases between them. Per germline, CDR1 SGHVS and CDR2 FQNEAQ. The CDR3 loop spans 16 amino acids.

V is TRBV19 and J is TRBJ2-2, with TRBD1 matching over 8 bases. Germline V gene data show CDR1 as LNHDA and CDR2 as SQIVND (reference sequence). The J segment lost 7 bases and the V segment lost 5 bases, leaving 6 bases of the junction unmatched. The CDR3 has 14 amino acids. The CDR3 spells CASSRQGASGELFF. DNA for the CDR3: TGTGCCAGTAGTCGGCAGGGGGCTAGCGGGGAGCTGTTTTTT.

This clone was observed once. The chain is built from TRBV6-5 and TRBJ2-7, with TRBD1 identical over 9 bases. V trimming: 6 bases; J trimming: 6 bases; junction bases outside the gene matches: 9. The CDR3 contains 14 residues. Germline V gene lookup returns CDR1 MNHEY and CDR2 SVGAGI. CDR3: CASSRGTGKGEQYF. The CDR3 nucleotides are TGTGCCAGCAGCCGCGGGACAGGGAAGGGCGAGCAGTACTTC.

The chain couples TRBV7-2 to TRBJ2-7, with 8 bases matching TRBD2. J lost 7 bases, V lost 3 bases, and 11 bases had no gene match. CDR3 length: 15 amino acids. Germline CDR1 reads SGHTA; CDR2 reads FQGNSA. CDR3: CASSFGSGGQSEQYF. The CDR3 coding sequence is TGTGCCAGCAGCTTTGGATCGGGAGGGCAGAGTGAGCAGTACTTC. Full variable domain (remainder filled in from reference TRBV7-2 and TRBJ2-7): GAGVSQSPSNKVTEKGKDVELRCDPISGHTALYWYRQSLGQGLEFLIYFQGNSAPDKSGLPSDRFSAERTGGSVSTLTIQRTQQEDSAVYLCASSFGSGGQSEQYFGPGTRLTVT.

J is TRBJ2-3 and V is TRBV11-2; tentative D call: TRBD2 (5 bases). The CDR3 length is 15 residues. The V end lost 3 bases, the J end lost 3 bases, and 13 bases lay between the germline ends. The germline V gene has CDR1 SGHAT and CDR2 FQNNGV. The CDR3 sequence is CASSFRSGITDTQYF. CDR3 nucleotide sequence: TGTGCCAGCAGCTTTCGTTCGGGAATAACAGATACGCAGTATTTT. Based on the CDR3 plus reference TRBV11-2 and TRBJ2-3, the full variable domain is EAGVAQSPRYKIIEKRQSVAFWCNPISGHATLYWYQQILGQGPKLLIQFQNNGVVDDSQLPKDRFSAERLKGVDSTLKIQPAKLEDSAVYLCASSFRSGITDTQYFGPGTRLTVL.

V usage is TRBV9 and J usage is TRBJ2-6, with D hard to call. The CDR3 sequence is 15 residues long. V lost 0 bases and J 1 base, leaving 5 bases between the germline ends. Germline-derived CDR1 and CDR2 are SGDLS and YYNGEE. The CDR3 DNA follows: TGTGCCAGCAGCGTAGGGCCGTCTGGGGCCAACGTCCTGACTTTC. Its protein product is CASSVGPSGANVLTF.

This clone was seen a handful of times. J is TRBJ1-3 and V is TRBV2; D not certain. The germline V gene encodes CDR1 SNHLY and CDR2 FYNNEI. The CDR3 extends over 13 amino acids. Trimming took 3 bases from V and 4 from J, leaving 7 bases between them. CDR3: CASSDWRGNTIYF. DNA for the CDR3: TGTGCCAGCAGTGACTGGAGAGGAAACACCATATATTTT.

This clone was seen once. V usage is TRBV15 and J usage is TRBJ1-2; no clear D gene. The CDR3 is 13 amino acids. Germline values: CDR1 LNHNV, CDR2 YYDKDF (reference sequence). V was shortened by 0 bases and J by 7 bases, with 9 bases between the two germline ends. This CDR3 reads CATSRDRWGGYTF. CDR3 in DNA: TGTGCCACCAGCAGAGATCGATGGGGTGGCTACACCTTC.

The J gene is TRBJ1-2, the V gene TRBV29-1, with D possibly TRBD1 on 5 matching bases. Germline loops: CDR1 SQVTM, CDR2 ANQGSEA. The length of the CDR3 is 13 residues. Trimming cost V 5 bases and J 2 bases, with 12 bases left between them. CDR3 residues: CSVTGGGNYGYTF. DNA for the CDR3: TGCAGCGTTACGGGGGGTGGAAACTATGGCTACACCTTC. Full variable domain (missing parts from reference TRBV29-1 and TRBJ1-2): SAVISQKPSRDICQRGTSLTIQCQVDSQVTMMFWYRQQPGQSLTLIATANQGSEATYESGFVIDKFPISRPNLTFSTLTVSNMSPEDSSIYLCSVTGGGNYGYTFGSGTRLTVV.